There are a few counts of the clone carrying this T cell receptor beta chain. Its antigen is currently unknown. The same CDR3 also results from other DNA sequences found in this sample. Profiled with immunoSEQ multiplex PCR; TCRdb holds only in-frame clones, not every one. The repertoire holds 29,000 or so clones, with 70% as singletons. Every single patient, without exception, relapsed after autologous stem cell transplantation, and brentuximab vedotin exposure varied. CDR1 and CDR2 (germline): MNHNS, SASEGT. V lost 8 bases and J 4 bases, leaving 11 bases between the germline ends. This CDR3 comprises 12 residues. This sample is part of a study of PD-1 blockade in classical Hodgkin lymphoma. Study-wide points: Complete responders started with a diversity level that resembled newly diagnosed patients at baseline.

The sample consisted of peripheral blood mononuclear cells (PBMCs), taken before the second cycle of nivolumab. This chain links TRBV6-1 with TRBJ1-1, with TRBD1 as a possible D gene (5 bases). The sequence was collected from a human donor with classical Hodgkin lymphoma. CDR3 loop: CASSREGTEAFF. CDR3 bases: TGTGCCAGCTCCAGGGAGGGCACTGAAGCTTTCTTT.